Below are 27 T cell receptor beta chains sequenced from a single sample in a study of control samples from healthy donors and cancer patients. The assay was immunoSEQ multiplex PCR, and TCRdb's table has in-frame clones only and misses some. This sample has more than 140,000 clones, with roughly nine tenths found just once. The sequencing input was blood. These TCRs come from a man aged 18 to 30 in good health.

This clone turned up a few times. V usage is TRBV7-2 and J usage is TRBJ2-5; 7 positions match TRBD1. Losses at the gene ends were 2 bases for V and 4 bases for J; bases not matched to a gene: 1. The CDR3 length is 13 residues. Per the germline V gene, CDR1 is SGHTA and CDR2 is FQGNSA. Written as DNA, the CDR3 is TGTGCCAGCAGCTTAAAGGGGGCAGAGACCCAGTACTTC. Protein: CASSLKGAETQYF.

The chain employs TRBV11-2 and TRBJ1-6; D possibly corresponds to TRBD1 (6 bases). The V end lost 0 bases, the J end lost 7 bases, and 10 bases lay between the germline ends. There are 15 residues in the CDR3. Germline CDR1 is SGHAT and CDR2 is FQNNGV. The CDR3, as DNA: TGTGCCAGCAGCTTAGAGCAGGGGAACAATTCACCCCTCCACTTT. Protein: CASSLEQGNNSPLHF.

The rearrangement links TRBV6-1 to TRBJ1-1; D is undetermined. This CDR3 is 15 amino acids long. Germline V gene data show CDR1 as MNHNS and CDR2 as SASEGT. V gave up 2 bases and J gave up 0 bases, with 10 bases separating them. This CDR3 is CASSERRGLNTEAFF. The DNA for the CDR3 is TGTGCCAGCAGTGAACGAAGAGGGTTGAACACTGAAGCTTTCTTT.

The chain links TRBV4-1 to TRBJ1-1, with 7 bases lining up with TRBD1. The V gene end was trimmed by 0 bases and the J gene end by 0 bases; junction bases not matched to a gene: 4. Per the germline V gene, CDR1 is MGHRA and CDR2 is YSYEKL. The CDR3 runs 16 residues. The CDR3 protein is CASSQDGDSLNTEAFF. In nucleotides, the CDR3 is TGCGCCAGCAGCCAAGATGGGGACAGCTTGAACACTGAAGCTTTCTTT.

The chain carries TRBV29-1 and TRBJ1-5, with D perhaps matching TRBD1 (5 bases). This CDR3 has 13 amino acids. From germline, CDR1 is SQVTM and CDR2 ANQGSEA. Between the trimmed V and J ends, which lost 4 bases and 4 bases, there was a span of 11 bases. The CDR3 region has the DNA TGCAGCGTTGCGGGGGGACCTAATCAGCCCCAGCATTTT. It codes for CSVAGGPNQPQHF.

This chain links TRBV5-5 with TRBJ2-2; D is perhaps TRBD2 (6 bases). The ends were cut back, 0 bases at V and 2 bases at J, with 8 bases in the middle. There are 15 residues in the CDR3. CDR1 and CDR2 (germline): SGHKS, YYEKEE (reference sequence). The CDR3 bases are TGTGCCAGCAGCTTGGGGGACTCAAACACCGGGGAGCTGTTTTTT. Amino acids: CASSLGDSNTGELFF.

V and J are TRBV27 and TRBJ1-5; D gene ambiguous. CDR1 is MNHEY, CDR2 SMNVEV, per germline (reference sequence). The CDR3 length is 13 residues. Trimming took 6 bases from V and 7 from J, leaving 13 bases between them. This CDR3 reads CASSQGWRQPQHF. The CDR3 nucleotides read TGTGCCAGCAGCCAAGGGTGGCGCCAGCCCCAGCATTTT.

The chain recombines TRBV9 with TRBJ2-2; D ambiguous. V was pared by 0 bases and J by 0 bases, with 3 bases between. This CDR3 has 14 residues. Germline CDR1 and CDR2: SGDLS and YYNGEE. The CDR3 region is CASSVDANTGELFF. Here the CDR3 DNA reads TGTGCCAGCAGCGTAGATGCGAACACCGGGGAGCTGTTTTTT. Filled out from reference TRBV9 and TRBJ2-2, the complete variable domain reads DSGVTQTPKHLITATGQRVTLRCSPRSGDLSVYWYQQSLDQGLQFLIQYYNGEERAKGNILERFSAQQFPDLHSELNLSSLELGDSALYFCASSVDANTGELFFGEGSRLTVL.

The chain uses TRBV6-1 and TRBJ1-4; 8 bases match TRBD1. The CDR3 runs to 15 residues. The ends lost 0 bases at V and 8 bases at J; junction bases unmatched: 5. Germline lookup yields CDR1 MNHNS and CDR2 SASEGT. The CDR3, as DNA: TGTGCCAGCAGTGAAGCAACAGGGGGGGACGAAAAACTGTTTTTT. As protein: CASSEATGGDEKLFF.

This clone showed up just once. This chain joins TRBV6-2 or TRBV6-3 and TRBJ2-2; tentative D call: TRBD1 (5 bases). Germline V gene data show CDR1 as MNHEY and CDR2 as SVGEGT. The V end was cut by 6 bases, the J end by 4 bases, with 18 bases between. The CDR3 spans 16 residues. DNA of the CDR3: TGTGCCAGCAGCTCCCCCCATCACAGGATCACCGGGGAGCTGTTTTTT. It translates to CASSSPHHRITGELFF.

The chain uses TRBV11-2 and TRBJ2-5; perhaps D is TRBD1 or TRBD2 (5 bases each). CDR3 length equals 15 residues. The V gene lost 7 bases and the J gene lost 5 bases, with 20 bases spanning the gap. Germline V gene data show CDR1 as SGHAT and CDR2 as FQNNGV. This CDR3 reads CASTPESGWGETQYF. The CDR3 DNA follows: TGTGCCAGCACCCCTGAGTCAGGATGGGGGGAGACCCAGTACTTC.

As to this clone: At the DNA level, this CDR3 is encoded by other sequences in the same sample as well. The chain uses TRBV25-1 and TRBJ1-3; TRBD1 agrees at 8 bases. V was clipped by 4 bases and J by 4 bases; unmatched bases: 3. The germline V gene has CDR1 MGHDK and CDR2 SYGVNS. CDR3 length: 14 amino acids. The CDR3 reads CASSGTGRGNTIYF. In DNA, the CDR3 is TGTGCCAGCAGTGGGACAGGGAGGGGAAACACCATATATTTT.

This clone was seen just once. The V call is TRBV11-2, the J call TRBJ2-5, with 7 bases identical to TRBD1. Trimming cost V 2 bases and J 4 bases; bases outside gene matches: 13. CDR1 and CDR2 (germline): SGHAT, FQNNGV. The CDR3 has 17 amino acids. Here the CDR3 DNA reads TGTGCCAGCAGCTTATCCACAGGGGCCCCATTGGGAGAGACCCAGTACTTC. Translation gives CASSLSTGAPLGETQYF. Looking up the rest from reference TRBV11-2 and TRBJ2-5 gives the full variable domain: EAGVAQSPRYKIIEKRQSVAFWCNPISGHATLYWYQQILGQGPKLLIQFQNNGVVDDSQLPKDRFSAERLKGVDSTLKIQPAKLEDSAVYLCASSLSTGAPLGETQYFGPGTRLLVL.

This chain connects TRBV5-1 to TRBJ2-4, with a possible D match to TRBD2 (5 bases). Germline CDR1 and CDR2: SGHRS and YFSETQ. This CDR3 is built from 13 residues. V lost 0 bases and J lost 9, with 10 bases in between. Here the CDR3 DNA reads TGCGCCAGCAGCTTGGAGTTGGGGAGCATTCAGTACTTC. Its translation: CASSLELGSIQYF.

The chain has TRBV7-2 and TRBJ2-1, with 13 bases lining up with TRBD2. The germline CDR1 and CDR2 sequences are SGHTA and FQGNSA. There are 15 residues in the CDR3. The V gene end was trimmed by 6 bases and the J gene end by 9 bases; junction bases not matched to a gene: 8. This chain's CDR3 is CASRSTSGGAREQFF. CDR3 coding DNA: TGTGCCAGCAGATCCACTAGCGGGGGGGCGCGTGAGCAGTTCTTC.

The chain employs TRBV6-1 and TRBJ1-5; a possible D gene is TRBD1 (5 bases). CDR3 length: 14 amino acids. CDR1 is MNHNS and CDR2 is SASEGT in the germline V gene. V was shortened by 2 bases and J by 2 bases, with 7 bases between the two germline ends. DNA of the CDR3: TGTGCCAGCAGTGAACGGGGGGGCAATCAGCCCCAGCATTTT. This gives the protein CASSERGGNQPQHF.

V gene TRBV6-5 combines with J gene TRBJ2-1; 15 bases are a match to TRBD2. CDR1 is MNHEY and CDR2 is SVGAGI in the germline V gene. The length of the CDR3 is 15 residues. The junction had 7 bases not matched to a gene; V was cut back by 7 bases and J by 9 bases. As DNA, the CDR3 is TGTGCCAGCACAGGACTAGCGGGGGGGCCGGGTGAGCAGTTCTTC. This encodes CASTGLAGGPGEQFF.

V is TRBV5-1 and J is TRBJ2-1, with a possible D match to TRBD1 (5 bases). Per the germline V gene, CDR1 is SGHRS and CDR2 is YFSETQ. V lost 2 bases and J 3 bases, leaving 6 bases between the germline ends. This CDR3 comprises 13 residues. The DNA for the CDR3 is TGCGCCAGCAGCTTCCAGGGCTACAATGAGCAGTTCTTC. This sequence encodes CASSFQGYNEQFF.

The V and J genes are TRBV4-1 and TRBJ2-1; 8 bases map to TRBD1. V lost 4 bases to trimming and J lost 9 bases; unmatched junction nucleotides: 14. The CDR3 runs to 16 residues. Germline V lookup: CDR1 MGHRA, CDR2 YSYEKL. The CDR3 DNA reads TGCGCCAGCAGCCCCGTTGACAGGGGATTTGAGGTTGAGCAGTTCTTC. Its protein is CASSPVDRGFEVEQFF.

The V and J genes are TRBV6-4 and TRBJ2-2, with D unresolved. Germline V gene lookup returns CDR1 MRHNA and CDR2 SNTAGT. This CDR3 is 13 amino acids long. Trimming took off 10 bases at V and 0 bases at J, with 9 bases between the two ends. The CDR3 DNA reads TGTGCCACCCTAAACTCGAACACCGGGGAGCTGTTTTTT. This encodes CATLNSNTGELFF.

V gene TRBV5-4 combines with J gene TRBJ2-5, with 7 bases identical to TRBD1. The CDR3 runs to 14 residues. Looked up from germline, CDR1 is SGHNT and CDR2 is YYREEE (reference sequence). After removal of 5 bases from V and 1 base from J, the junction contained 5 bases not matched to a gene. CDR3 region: CASSSGTVQETQYF. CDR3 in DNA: TGTGCCAGCAGTTCCGGGACAGTCCAAGAGACCCAGTACTTC.

CDR3 bases: TGTGCCATCGGGGCGACTCTATATAATTCACCCCTCCACTTT. Its protein product is CAIGATLYNSPLHF. This chain joins TRBV10-3 and TRBJ1-6, with a possible D match to TRBD1 (5 bases). The CDR3 spans 14 residues. The V end was cut by 8 bases, the J end by 4 bases, with 12 bases between. The V gene's germline CDR1 is ENHRY and CDR2 SYGVKD.

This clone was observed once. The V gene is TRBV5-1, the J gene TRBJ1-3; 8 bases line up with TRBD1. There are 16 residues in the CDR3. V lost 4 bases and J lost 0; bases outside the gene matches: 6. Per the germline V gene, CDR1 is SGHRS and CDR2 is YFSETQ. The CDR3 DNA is TGCGCCAGCAGCCACGGACAGGGCAGCTCTGGAAACACCATATATTTT. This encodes CASSHGQGSSGNTIYF.

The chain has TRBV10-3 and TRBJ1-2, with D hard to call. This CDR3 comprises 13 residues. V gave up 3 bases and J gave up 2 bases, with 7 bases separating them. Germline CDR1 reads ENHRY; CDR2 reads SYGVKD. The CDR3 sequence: CAISEFRNYGYTF. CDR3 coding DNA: TGTGCCATCAGTGAATTCCGAAACTATGGCTACACCTTC.

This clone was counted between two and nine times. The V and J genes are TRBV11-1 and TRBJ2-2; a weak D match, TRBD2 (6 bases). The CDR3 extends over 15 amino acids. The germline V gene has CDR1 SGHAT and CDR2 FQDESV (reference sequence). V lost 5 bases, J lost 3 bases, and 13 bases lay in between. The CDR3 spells CASSTRDLYTGELFF. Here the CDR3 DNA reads TGTGCCAGCAGCACCCGGGACTTATACACCGGGGAGCTGTTTTTT.

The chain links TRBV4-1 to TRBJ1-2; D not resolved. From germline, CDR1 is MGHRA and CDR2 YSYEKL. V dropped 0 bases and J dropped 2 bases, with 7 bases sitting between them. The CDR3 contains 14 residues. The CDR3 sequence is CASSQESPNYGYTF. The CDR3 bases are TGCGCCAGCAGCCAAGAAAGTCCCAACTATGGCTACACCTTC.

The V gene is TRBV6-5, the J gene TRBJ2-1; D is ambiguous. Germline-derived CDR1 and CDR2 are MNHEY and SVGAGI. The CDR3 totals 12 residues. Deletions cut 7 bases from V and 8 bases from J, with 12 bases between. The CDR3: CASIARADEQFF. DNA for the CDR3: TGTGCCAGCATTGCCCGGGCCGATGAGCAGTTCTTC.